This T cell receptor (beta chain) stems from a study of CD8 T cells in ankylosing spondylitis. This clonotype showed up just once. The antigen is unknown. V shed 10 bases and J 10 bases; nucleotides not matched to a gene: 8. The V gene's germline CDR1 is SNHLY and CDR2 FYNNEI. The CDR3 spans 12 residues. General observations from the study: Both synovial fluid and blood in reactive arthritis had previously been reported to carry some motif variants. Disease-linked clones were CD8+ and relatively rare in peripheral blood. In ankylosing spondylitis blood, a motif of roughly 8 highly homologous TCR beta variants appeared characteristic.

With molecular barcodes, quantitative 5'-RACE was used to make the TCR beta libraries. From the 5' RACE reads, TCRdb called clonotypes with MiXCR, one entry per CDR3 protein. The data contain 400,000 or so distinct CDR3 sequences, 26% of them singletons. Sequenced material: blood, either unsorted or a sorted T cell fraction (not recorded which). The receptor was derived from a male donor with ankylosing spondylitis. V and J are TRBV2 and TRBJ2-1; 9 nucleotides align to TRBD1. The DNA for the CDR3 is TGTGCCACCTCCCGGGACAGGGAAGAGCAGTTCTTC. Its protein is CATSRDREEQFF.